The 14 T cell receptor beta chains below come from one sample, sequenced in a study of T cell responses to AZD1222 COVID-19 vaccine. Sequencing used immunoSEQ multiplex PCR; TCRdb keeps in-frame clones, though not all of them. The repertoire holds roughly 150,000 clones, with less than 95% as singletons. Sequenced here: peripheral blood, sampled on day 0 of AZD1222 vaccination. The receptors here all came from an adult in good health.

This rearrangement joins TRBV3-1 (or the pseudogene TRBV3-2) to TRBJ2-2, with D maybe TRBD1 (6 bases). The germline gives CDR1 LGHDT, CDR2 YNNKEL (reference sequence). There are 14 residues in the CDR3. The ends were cut back, 7 bases at V and 6 bases at J, with 15 bases in the middle. The CDR3 sequence: CASTLRTVSGELFF. The CDR3, as DNA: TGTGCCAGCACCCTGCGGACAGTTTCCGGGGAGCTGTTTTTT.

The rearrangement uses TRBV3-1 (or the pseudogene TRBV3-2) and TRBJ2-5; 9 positions agree with TRBD1. V gave up 0 bases and J gave up 6 bases; unmatched junction bases: 5. This CDR3 has 15 amino acids. Germline loops: CDR1 LGHDT, CDR2 YNNKEL (reference sequence). This CDR3 reads CASSQDGTGIKTQYF. In DNA, the CDR3 is TGTGCCAGCAGCCAAGACGGGACAGGGATAAAGACCCAGTACTTC.

This chain uses TRBV9 with TRBJ2-1, with 8 bases aligning to TRBD2. Germline CDR1 SGDLS, CDR2 YYNGEE. The CDR3 has 15 residues. V shed 0 bases, J shed 6 bases, and the junction held 5 bases outside the gene matches. The CDR3 sequence is CASSVGLAQVNEQFF. In nucleotides, the CDR3 is TGTGCCAGCAGCGTAGGACTAGCGCAGGTCAATGAGCAGTTCTTC.

The chain employs TRBV4-1 and TRBJ2-5, with D possibly TRBD1 on 6 matching bases. Germline lookup yields CDR1 MGHRA and CDR2 YSYEKL. This CDR3 is built from 15 residues. Trimming left V 0 bases short and J 1 base short, with 9 bases between. The CDR3 bases are TGCGCCAGCAGCCAAGAGAAGGGGGTCCAAGAGACCCAGTACTTC. This gives the protein CASSQEKGVQETQYF.

The chain is built from TRBV5-8 and TRBJ2-1, with unresolved D. The CDR3 extends over 14 amino acids. Trimming removed 7 bases at V and 8 bases at J, with 19 bases between. Germline CDR1 and CDR2: SGHTS and YDEGEE. The CDR3 loop is CASGKDRAADEQFF. The CDR3 coding sequence is TGTGCCAGCGGTAAAGATCGGGCGGCGGATGAGCAGTTCTTC.

This rearrangement joins TRBV15 to TRBJ1-1; D unresolved. Trimming took off 0 bases at V and 6 bases at J, with 5 bases between the two ends. This CDR3 comprises 12 residues. CDR1 and CDR2 (germline): LNHNV, YYDKDF (reference sequence). DNA for the CDR3: TGTGCCACCAGCAGAGATCGGGCTGAAGCTTTCTTT. It specifies CATSRDRAEAFF. Using reference TRBV15 and TRBJ1-1 for the parts outside the CDR3, the full variable domain is DAMVIQNPRYQVTQFGKPVTLSCSQTLNHNVMYWYQQKSSQAPKLLFHYYDKDFNNEADTPDNFQSRRPNTSFCFLDIRSPGLGDTAMYLCATSRDRAEAFFGQGTRLTVV.

The rearrangement joins TRBV6-5 to TRBJ1-2, with TRBD1 identical over 8 bases. The CDR3 extends over 13 amino acids. The V gene end was trimmed by 9 bases and the J gene end by 4 bases; junction bases not matched to a gene: 7. The V gene's germline CDR1 is MNHEY and CDR2 SVGAGI. The CDR3 here is CASRAGGFYGYTF. In DNA, the CDR3 is TGTGCCAGTCGGGCAGGGGGCTTCTATGGCTACACCTTC.

The chain uses TRBV28 and TRBJ1-2; the D is unclear. The CDR3 loop spans 13 amino acids. With 5 bases removed from V and 11 bases from J, the gap between germline ends came to 18 bases. CDR1 and CDR2 (germline): MDHEN, SYDVKM. CDR3: CASSTPTLLWYTF. Here the CDR3 DNA reads TGTGCCAGCAGTACCCCTACTCTCCTGTGGTACACCTTC.

The chain is built from TRBV7-2 and TRBJ1-3; the D gene is possibly TRBD1 (6 bases). V lost 5 bases to trimming and J lost 0 bases, with 11 bases between them. This CDR3 is built from 15 residues. Germline CDR1 reads SGHTA; CDR2 reads FQGNSA. The CDR3 coding sequence is TGTGCCAGCAGCAGCGGACAGTTCTCTGGAAACACCATATATTTT. This sequence encodes CASSSGQFSGNTIYF.

In DNA, the CDR3 is TGCAGTGCTAGTTCAGGGCGCGATCAGCCCCAGCATTTT. This sequence encodes CSASSGRDQPQHF. The rearrangement links TRBV20-1 to TRBJ1-5; a weak D match, TRBD1 (5 bases). V gave up 3 bases and J gave up 5 bases, with 11 bases separating them. This CDR3 region has 13 residues. Germline V gene lookup returns CDR1 DFQATT and CDR2 SNEGSKA (reference sequence).

The chain combines TRBV10-3 with TRBJ2-5, with D perhaps TRBD2 (6 bases). The CDR3 runs 12 residues. Germline-derived CDR1 and CDR2 are ENHRY and SYGVKD. V lost 8 bases, J lost 3 bases, and 10 bases lay in between. The CDR3 DNA reads as TGTGCCATCCGGGCGGGAAAAGAGACCCAGTACTTC. This sequence encodes CAIRAGKETQYF.

The genes are TRBV21-1 and TRBJ1-1. TRBV21-1 is shown as a pseudogene. The CDR3 consists of 17 residues. CDR3 loop: CASSKEFTWEGNTEAFF. The CDR3 region has the DNA TGTGCCAGCAGCAAAGAATTCACCTGGGAGGGGAACACTGAAGCTTTCTTT.

J is TRBJ2-3 and V is TRBV14; TRBD2 aligns across 10 bases. With V trimmed by 6 bases and J by 5 bases, 11 bases remained unmatched. Germline V gene data show CDR1 as SGHDN and CDR2 as FVKESK. The length of the CDR3 is 16 residues. The CDR3 nucleotides are TGTGCCAGCAGTTCAAGCCCGGGACTAGCGATAGATACGCAGTATTTT. It translates to CASSSSPGLAIDTQYF. The full variable domain, with the rest looked up from reference TRBV14 and TRBJ2-3, is EAGVTQFPSHSVIEKGQTVTLRCDPISGHDNLYWYRRVMGKEIKFLLHFVKESKQDESGMPNNRFLAERTGGTYSTLKVQPAELEDSGVYFCASSSSPGLAIDTQYFGPGTRLTVL.

The rearrangement links TRBV2 to TRBJ2-7, with 9 bases identical to TRBD1. Germline V gene data show CDR1 as SNHLY and CDR2 as FYNNEI. J was trimmed by 4 bases and V by 6 bases; bases with no gene match: 7. The CDR3 length is 14 residues. The CDR3 spells CASRGRDRVYEQYF. CDR3 DNA: TGTGCCAGCAGGGGCCGGGACAGGGTATACGAGCAGTACTTC. The full variable domain, completed using reference TRBV2 and TRBJ2-7, is EPEVTQTPSHQVTQMGQEVILRCVPISNHLYFYWYRQILGQKVEFLVSFYNNEISEKSEIFDDQFSVERPDGSNFTLKIRSTKLEDSAMYFCASRGRDRVYEQYFGPGTRLTVT.